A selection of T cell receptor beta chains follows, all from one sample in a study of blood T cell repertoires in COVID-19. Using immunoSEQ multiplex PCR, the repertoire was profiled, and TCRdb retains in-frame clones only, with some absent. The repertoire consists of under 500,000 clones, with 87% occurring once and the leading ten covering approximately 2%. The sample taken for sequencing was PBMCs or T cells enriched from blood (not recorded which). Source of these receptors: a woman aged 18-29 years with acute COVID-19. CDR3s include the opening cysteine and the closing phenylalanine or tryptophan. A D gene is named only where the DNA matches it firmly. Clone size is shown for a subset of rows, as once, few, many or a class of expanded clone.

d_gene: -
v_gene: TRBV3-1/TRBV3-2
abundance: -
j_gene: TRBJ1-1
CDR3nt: TGTGCCAGCAGCCGGCGGGACGAGATCCCCTACACTGAAGCTTTCTTT
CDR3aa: CASSRRDEIPYTEAFF

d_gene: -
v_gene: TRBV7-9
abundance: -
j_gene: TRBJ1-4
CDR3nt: TGTGCCAGCAGCGACAGAATTAGGGGTGAAAAACTGTTTTTT
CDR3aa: CASSDRIRGEKLFF

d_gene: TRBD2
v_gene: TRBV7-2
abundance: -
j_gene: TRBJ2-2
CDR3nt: TGTGCCAGCAGCCAATCCTGGGCTAGCGGGAGGGCCAGCACCGGGGAGCTGTTTTTT
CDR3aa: CASSQSWASGRASTGELFF

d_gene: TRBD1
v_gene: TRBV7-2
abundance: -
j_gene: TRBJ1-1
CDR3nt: TGTGCCAGCAGCCCACCGGGACAGAACTTAGTCACTGAAGCTTTCTTT
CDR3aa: CASSPPGQNLVTEAFF

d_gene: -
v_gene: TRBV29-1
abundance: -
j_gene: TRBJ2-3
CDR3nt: TGCAGCGTAGTAGCTCCAGATACGCAGTATTTT
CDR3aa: CSVVAPDTQYF

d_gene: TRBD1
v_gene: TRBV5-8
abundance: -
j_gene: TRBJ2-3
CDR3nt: TGTGCCAGCAGAAGGATACAGGGGGCACGGACAGATACGCAGTATTTT
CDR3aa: CASRRIQGARTDTQYF

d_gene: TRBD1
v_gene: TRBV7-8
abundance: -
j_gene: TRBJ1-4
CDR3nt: TGTGCCAGCAGCAAGACAGGGAGTGGTGAAAAACTGTTTTTT
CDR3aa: CASSKTGSGEKLFF

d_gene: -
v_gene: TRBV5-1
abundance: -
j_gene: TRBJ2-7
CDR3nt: TGCGCCAGCAGCTCTCTCCCGGGGGAGCAGTACTTC
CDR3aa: CASSSLPGEQYF

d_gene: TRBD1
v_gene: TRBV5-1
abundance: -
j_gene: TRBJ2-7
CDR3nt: TGCGCCAGCAGCGGGGACAGTCACTCCTACGAGCAGTACTTC
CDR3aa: CASSGDSHSYEQYF

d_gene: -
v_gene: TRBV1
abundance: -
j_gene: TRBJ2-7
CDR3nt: TGCACCAGCACCAATACTAGTAAGGGCTACGAGCAGTACTTC
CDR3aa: CTSTNTSKGYEQYF

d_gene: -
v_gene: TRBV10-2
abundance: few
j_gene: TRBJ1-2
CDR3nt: TGCGCCAGCAGTGAGTCGAGGGACACTGGCTACACCTTC
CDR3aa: CASSESRDTGYTF

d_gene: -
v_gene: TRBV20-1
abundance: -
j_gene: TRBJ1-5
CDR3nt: TGCAGTGCTAGTAGCTATAGCAATCAGCCCCAGCATTTT
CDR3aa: CSASSYSNQPQHF

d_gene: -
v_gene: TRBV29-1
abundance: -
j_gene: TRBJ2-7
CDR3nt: TGCAGCGCCAGGGACTACGAGCAGTACTTC
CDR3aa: CSARDYEQYF

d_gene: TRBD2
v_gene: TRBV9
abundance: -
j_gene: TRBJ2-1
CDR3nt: TGTGCCAGCAGCGGACTAGCGGGGGGGCCGGGTAACAATGAGCAGTTCTTC
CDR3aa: CASSGLAGGPGNNEQFF